This T cell receptor beta chain was captured by sequencing in a study of blood T cells in healthy people across ages. Details on this clonotype: Its target is unknown.

The study's findings and limits: Donor CMV infection status was unknown, possibly confounding age-related changes in expanded clonotypes. Diversity was estimated from one million T cells, and these estimates were considered underestimates.

The CDR3 length is 13 residues. Germline-derived CDR1 and CDR2 are MNHNS and SASEGT. The V and J ends lost 2 bases and 7 bases respectively, with 11 bases between them. Alongside a J-beta primer mix, a sample-barcoded 5' primer served in a second PCR lasting roughly 7 to 11 cycles. Each cDNA molecule was tagged by a template-switch adaptor with 12 random nucleotides. TCRdb itself ran the 5' RACE reads through MiXCR, one entry per CDR3 protein. The sample yields around 1.5 million distinct CDR3 sequences, approximately 40% seen once. The chain recombines TRBV6-1 with TRBJ1-2; a weak D match, TRBD1 (5 bases). Material: blood. This receptor was identified in a woman in her late teens or twenties in good health. CDR3 residues: CASSEYVGGGYTF. CDR3 in DNA: TGTGCCAGCAGTGAATATGTGGGGGGTGGCTACACCTTC.